The 15 T cell receptor beta chains below all came from one sample that was sequenced in a study of T-cell reconstitution after alpha-beta-depleted transplantation in children. Unique molecular identifiers were used to barcode this TCRbeta library. TCRdb re-analysed the PCR reads in MiXCR, keeping a single row per CDR3 protein. This table has roughly 160,000 distinct CDR3 sequences, 8.5% to 14% appearing once. The sequenced sample was PBMCs, obtained before TCRalphabeta/CD19-depleted stem cell transplant. These receptors were taken from a boy aged 2 to 10 with acute myeloid leukemia, due to receive a stem cell transplant.

Ten or more counts support this clonotype. The chain employs TRBV7-9 and TRBJ1-2; a weak D match, TRBD1 (6 bases). The V gene's germline CDR1 is SEHNR and CDR2 FQNEAQ (reference sequence). V was pared by 0 bases and J by 2 bases, with 7 bases between. The CDR3 loop spans 14 amino acids. CDR3 nucleotides: TGTGCCAGCAGCTTAGCCGGACAGAACTATGGCTACACCTTC. Translated, it gives CASSLAGQNYGYTF.

This clonotype has ten or more counts. V is TRBV10-3 and J is TRBJ2-3; D gene uncertain. This CDR3 comprises 13 residues. Trimming took 10 bases from V and 2 from J, leaving 13 bases between them. Germline CDR1 and CDR2: ENHRY and SYGVKD. The CDR3 region is CATHVGDTDTQYF. In nucleotides, the CDR3 is TGTGCCACGCACGTGGGCGACACAGATACGCAGTATTTT.

This clonotype was picked up many times. This rearrangement joins TRBV7-9 to TRBJ2-7; perhaps TRBD1 as D (7 bases). CDR3 length: 15 amino acids. The ends were cut back, 5 bases at V and 3 bases at J, with 17 bases in the middle. Germline CDR1 SEHNR, CDR2 FQNEAQ (reference sequence). The CDR3 DNA reads TGTGCCAGCAGCGCGAGTGGAGGGACAGTCTACGAGCAGTACTTC. Translation: CASSASGGTVYEQYF.

In regard to this clonotype: Possible read error: a much larger clone is one base away. The chain is built from TRBV20-1 and TRBJ2-7; D may be TRBD2 (5 bases). The germline V gene has CDR1 DFQATT and CDR2 SNEGSKA (reference sequence). The CDR3 has 15 amino acids. V gave up 4 bases and J gave up 5 bases, with 21 bases separating them. DNA for the CDR3: TGCAGTGCTACTCAGCCCGCACTAGTCTCTCACGAGCAGTACTTC. Its protein product is CSATQPALVSHEQYF.

This chain links TRBV29-1 with TRBJ2-2; unclear D gene. V lost 6 bases and J 4 bases, leaving 3 bases between the germline ends. The length of the CDR3 is 10 residues. Germline values: CDR1 SQVTM, CDR2 ANQGSEA. The CDR3 is CSVFTGELFF. The CDR3 DNA reads as TGCAGCGTCTTCACCGGGGAGCTGTTTTTT.

This clonotype was seen at least ten times. The chain joins TRBV12-3 or TRBV12-4 to TRBJ2-5; D unclear. The length of the CDR3 is 14 residues. Trimming took off 3 bases at V and 2 bases at J, with 10 bases between the two ends. The CDR3 DNA sequence: TGTGCCAGCAGTTTTTCGCGCTCGCAAGAGACCCAGTACTTC. Protein product: CASSFSRSQETQYF.

The chain uses TRBV6-1 and TRBJ2-7; tentatively, D is TRBD2 (5 bases). Germline V gene lookup returns CDR1 MNHNS and CDR2 SASEGT. The CDR3 consists of 14 residues. V lost 2 bases, J lost 6 bases, and 14 bases lay in between. CDR3 nucleotides: TGTGCCAGCAGTGAACCCACCGGGCGGGTCGAGCAGTACGTC. It specifies CASSEPTGRVEQYV.

In its sample, this clonotype was seen many times. This rearrangement joins TRBV6-5 to TRBJ1-2, with D uncertain. V gave up 2 bases and J gave up 2 bases, with 6 bases separating them. There are 13 residues in the CDR3. Germline CDR1 MNHEY, CDR2 SVGAGI. CDR3 DNA: TGTGCCAGCAGTTACGGCACAAACTATGGCTACACCTTC. It yields the protein CASSYGTNYGYTF.

The chain links TRBV6-2 or TRBV6-3 to TRBJ2-1; a possible D gene is TRBD2 (5 bases). The length of the CDR3 is 14 residues. Between the trimmed V and J ends, which lost 3 bases and 4 bases, there was a span of 10 bases. The germline gives CDR1 MNHEY, CDR2 SVGEGT. The CDR3 region has the DNA TGTGCCAGCAGTTATTCGGACTGGTACAATGAGCAGTTCTTC. Encoded protein: CASSYSDWYNEQFF.

This clonotype has ten or more counts. The chain recombines TRBV27 with TRBJ2-7; D gene ambiguous. V was clipped by 0 bases and J by 9 bases, with 12 bases between them. This CDR3 is built from 13 residues. From germline, CDR1 is MNHEY and CDR2 SMNVEV (reference sequence). CDR3 in amino acids: CASSLSARLWQYF. The CDR3 DNA reads TGTGCCAGCAGTTTATCGGCCCGACTGTGGCAGTACTTC.

This clonotype was picked up many times. The chain is built from TRBV29-1 and TRBJ2-5; 7 bases are a match to TRBD2. After removal of 7 bases from V and 1 base from J, the junction contained 18 bases not matched to a gene. Germline loops: CDR1 SQVTM, CDR2 ANQGSEA. The CDR3 contains 17 residues. CDR3 sequence reads: CSADTTEAGRFQETQYF. CDR3 nucleotides: TGCAGCGCTGATACGACTGAAGCGGGACGGTTCCAAGAGACCCAGTACTTC.

In its sample, this clonotype was seen many times. V and J are TRBV5-1 and TRBJ1-2; 9 bases align to TRBD1. CDR3 size: 15 residues. Germline CDR1 is SGHRS and CDR2 is YFSETQ. The J segment lost 5 bases and the V segment lost 3 bases, leaving 8 bases of the junction unmatched. CDR3: CASSSSPGQGYGYTF. CDR3 in DNA: TGCGCCAGCAGCTCCTCCCCGGGACAGGGATATGGCTACACCTTC.

This clonotype was seen repeatedly, ten times or more. The J gene is TRBJ1-2, the V gene TRBV28, with TRBD1 identical over 7 bases. Germline lookup yields CDR1 MDHEN and CDR2 SYDVKM. The junction had 13 bases not matched to a gene; V was cut back by 3 bases and J by 3 bases. The CDR3 has 17 residues. The chain's CDR3 is CASSFELVQTGDYGYTF. CDR3 DNA: TGTGCCAGCAGTTTTGAGCTCGTTCAAACAGGGGACTATGGCTACACCTTC.

This clonotype came up many times. The chain couples TRBV28 to TRBJ2-6; D is unresolved. From germline, CDR1 is MDHEN and CDR2 SYDVKM. The length of the CDR3 is 15 residues. With 3 bases removed from V and 0 bases from J, the gap between germline ends came to 6 bases. The CDR3 region has the DNA TGTGCCAGCAGTTTGACAAGCTCTGGGGCCAACGTCCTGACTTTC. This translates into CASSLTSSGANVLTF.

This clonotype has at least ten counts. This chain links TRBV5-1 with TRBJ2-7; D gene uncertain. The length of the CDR3 is 12 residues. Per the germline V gene, CDR1 is SGHRS and CDR2 is YFSETQ. The germline V and J ends were trimmed by 0 bases and 3 bases, with 4 bases remaining between them. The CDR3 sequence: CASSLDRYEQYF. CDR3 DNA sequence: TGCGCCAGCAGCTTGGATCGCTACGAGCAGTACTTC.